These 16 T cell receptor beta chains share one sample of origin, sequenced in a study of Ad26.COV2.S vaccination and SARS-CoV-2 variants. Here immunoSEQ multiplex PCR was the method, and the copy in TCRdb shows in-frame clones only, minus some. Of some 420,000 clones listed, approximately 90% were seen once; the top ten hold approximately 4%. Stated treatment: around 19 received Ad26.COV2.S at low or high dose, single or two shots; roughly 5 received placebo; per-sample allocation not given. Samples were taken on day 63 after the first vaccine or placebo injection. The sample here was peripheral blood, taken in a trial of Ad26.COV2.S vaccine versus placebo. The receptors were gathered from a person aged 18-65 years who received the Ad26.COV2.S COVID-19 vaccine or a placebo.

This clone has just a few counts. The chain carries TRBV5-5 and TRBJ2-2; 7 nucleotides line up with TRBD1. This CDR3 has 15 amino acids. J lost 2 bases, V lost 3 bases, and 4 bases had no gene match. Germline V CDR1 and CDR2: SGHKS, YYEKEE (reference sequence). CDR3 sequence reads: CASSWGTENTGELFF. CDR3 sequence (DNA): TGTGCCAGCAGCTGGGGGACAGAAAACACCGGGGAGCTGTTTTTT.

The chain employs TRBV19 and TRBJ1-5, with 8 positions matching TRBD1. Trimming at V came to 6 bases and at J to 0 bases, leaving 10 bases not matched to a gene. Germline V gene sequence: CDR1 LNHDA, CDR2 SQIVND (reference sequence). This CDR3 spans 17 amino acids. The CDR3 protein is CASSERQGTYSNQPQHF. CDR3 nucleotides: TGTGCCAGTAGCGAACGACAGGGGACTTATAGCAATCAGCCCCAGCATTTT. The complete variable domain, with remaining parts taken from reference TRBV19 and TRBJ1-5, reads DGGITQSPKYLFRKEGQNVTLSCEQNLNHDAMYWYRQDPGQGLRLIYYSQIVNDFQKGDIAEGYSVSREKKESFPLTVTSAQKNPTAFYLCASSERQGTYSNQPQHFGDGTRLSIL.

The rearrangement links TRBV5-4 to TRBJ2-2; 8 bases are shared with TRBD2. The V segment lost 4 bases and the J segment 4 bases; nucleotides outside the gene matches: 9. Germline V gene lookup returns CDR1 SGHNT and CDR2 YYREEE (reference sequence). This CDR3 spans 16 amino acids. CDR3 in DNA: TGTGCCAGCAGCCCTACGGGGGGGCGTAGCACCGGGGAGCTGTTTTTT. It is translated as CASSPTGGRSTGELFF.

V is TRBV19 and J is TRBJ2-7; D is perhaps TRBD2 (5 bases). Germline CDR1 LNHDA, CDR2 SQIVND (reference sequence). CDR3 size: 12 residues. V lost 7 bases, J lost 9 bases, and 16 bases lay in between. This chain's CDR3 is CASITPEGGQYF. Written as DNA, the CDR3 is TGTGCCAGTATTACCCCTGAGGGCGGGCAGTACTTC.

The genes are TRBV29-1 and TRBJ2-7; 10 nucleotides line up with TRBD1. V lost 7 bases and J lost 2; bases outside the gene matches: 17. In germline, CDR1 is SQVTM, CDR2 ANQGSEA. CDR3 size: 17 residues. The CDR3 sequence: CSALPGQGPLGTYEQYF. DNA for the CDR3: TGCAGCGCTCTGCCGGGACAGGGGCCCCTCGGCACCTACGAGCAGTACTTC.

The chain uses TRBV7-3 and TRBJ2-1; 9 positions match TRBD1. V lost 5 bases, J lost 9 bases, and 8 bases stayed unmatched. The CDR3 has 14 amino acids. The germline CDR1 and CDR2 sequences are SGHTA and FQGTGA. The CDR3 loop is CASSPGQGFFEQFF. The DNA for the CDR3 is TGTGCCAGCAGCCCGGGACAGGGCTTCTTTGAGCAGTTCTTC.

The chain employs TRBV4-1 and TRBJ2-5, with 7 bases matching TRBD1. Germline loops: CDR1 MGHRA, CDR2 YSYEKL. V lost 3 bases to trimming and J lost 9 bases; unmatched junction nucleotides: 13. This CDR3 comprises 15 residues. The chain's CDR3 is CASSQGTARNSAQYF. CDR3 bases: TGCGCCAGCAGCCAGGGGACAGCCCGTAATTCAGCCCAGTACTTC.

This clone was counted only a few times. This chain connects TRBV21-1 to TRBJ1-2. TRBV21-1 has pseudogene status. The CDR3 contains 12 residues. This CDR3 reads CASSLIRYGYTF. In DNA, the CDR3 is TGTGCCAGCAGCCTTATTCGGTATGGCTACACCTTC.

The chain is built from TRBV11-3 and TRBJ1-2; 7 bases are a match to TRBD1. V was pared by 3 bases and J by 6 bases, with 4 bases of the junction left unmatched. CDR3 length equals 13 residues. Germline V gene lookup returns CDR1 SGHNT and CDR2 YENEEA. CDR3 sequence (DNA): TGTGCCAGCAGCTTTCCAGGGGGTGATGGCTACACCTTC. This codes for CASSFPGGDGYTF.

This chain links TRBV7-6 with TRBJ1-4; the match to TRBD1 covers 8 bases. V was clipped by 3 bases and J by 5 bases; unmatched bases: 11. In germline, CDR1 is SGHVS, CDR2 FNYEAQ. The CDR3 has 17 residues. The CDR3 loop reads CASSLSGQGRGNEKLFF. The CDR3 coding sequence is TGTGCCAGCAGCTTGAGCGGACAGGGCAGGGGGAATGAAAAACTGTTTTTT. The full variable domain, completed using reference TRBV7-6 and TRBJ1-4, is GAGVSQSPRYKVTKRGQDVALRCDPISGHVSLYWYRQALGQGPEFLTYFNYEAQQDKSGLPNDRFSAERPEGSISTLTIQRTEQRDSAMYRCASSLSGQGRGNEKLFFGSGTQLSVL.

In its sample, this clone was seen once. This chain joins TRBV7-9 and TRBJ1-4; a possible D gene is TRBD1 (5 bases). The V end was cut by 5 bases, the J end by 5 bases, with 18 bases between. The germline CDR1 and CDR2 sequences are SEHNR and FQNEAQ (reference sequence). The CDR3 covers 16 residues. The CDR3 coding sequence is TGTGCCAGCAGCAAGCGGGACCCGGGGCTAAATGAAAAACTGTTTTTT. It specifies CASSKRDPGLNEKLFF. The whole variable domain, filled in from reference TRBV7-9 and TRBJ1-4, reads DTGVSQNPRHKITKRGQNVTFRCDPISEHNRLYWYRQTLGQGPEFLTYFQNEAQLEKSRLLSDRFSAERPKGSFSTLEIQRTEQGDSAMYLCASSKRDPGLNEKLFFGSGTQLSVL.

The chain joins TRBV27 to TRBJ2-3, with unresolved D. CDR1 and CDR2 from the germline V gene are MNHEY and SMNVEV (reference sequence). The V end was cut by 0 bases, the J end by 2 bases, with 12 bases between. This CDR3 spans 16 amino acids. The CDR3 protein is CASSLSGGLYTDTQYF. The CDR3 DNA is TGTGCCAGCAGTTTATCGGGCGGCCTTTACACAGATACGCAGTATTTT.

This chain uses TRBV6-6 with TRBJ2-1; 7 bases agree with TRBD1. V lost 5 bases and J lost 7; bases outside the gene matches: 11. CDR1 is MNHNY, CDR2 SVGAGI, per germline (reference sequence). The CDR3 contains 15 residues. Here the CDR3 DNA reads TGTGCCAGCAGTGTCGTCCGGGACAGAAAAAATGAGCAGTTCTTC. Amino acid sequence: CASSVVRDRKNEQFF.

The CDR3 reads CASSQAPTSGGGNEQFF. The DNA for the CDR3 is TGCGCCAGCAGCCAAGCCCCGACTAGCGGGGGAGGCAATGAGCAGTTCTTC. The rearrangement joins TRBV4-1 to TRBJ2-1, with 12 bases matching TRBD2. The V gene end was trimmed by 1 base and the J gene end by 6 bases; junction bases not matched to a gene: 7. The V gene's germline CDR1 is MGHRA and CDR2 YSYEKL. The length of the CDR3 is 17 residues.

This sequence joins TRBV30 and TRBJ1-6; D is perhaps TRBD1 (5 bases). Germline V lookup: CDR1 GTSNPN, CDR2 SVGIG (reference sequence). This CDR3 has 12 amino acids. V was cut by 0 bases and J by 13 bases, with 10 bases left in between. The CDR3 bases are TGTGCCTGGAGTGTCCAGGGTAGTCCCCTCCACTTT. Translation gives CAWSVQGSPLHF.

The chain joins TRBV28 to TRBJ1-1; tentatively, D is TRBD1 (6 bases). Germline V gene data show CDR1 as MDHEN and CDR2 as SYDVKM. The CDR3 runs to 12 residues. Trimming cost V 10 bases and J 8 bases, with 17 bases left between them. The chain's CDR3 is CATRRDTQEAFF. The CDR3 coding sequence is TGTGCCACCCGCCGGGACACCCAAGAAGCTTTCTTT.